The 27 T cell receptor beta chains below were found in one sample sequenced in a study of beta chain features in type 1 diabetes. Their antigen targets remain unknown. cDNA synthesis used the whole RNA isolate, giving expressed TCRB sequences. Using immunoSEQ multiplex PCR, the repertoire was profiled, and TCRdb retains in-frame clones only, with some absent. This table has 300,000 to 350,000 clones, approximately 10% appearing once. Points from the study as a whole: All four CD4+ subsets from Type 1 diabetes patients carried moderately but significantly shorter TCRB CDR3s.

Sample: central memory CD4+ T cells from blood. These receptor sequences come from a man aged 25 to 40 with type 1 diabetes.

The chain carries TRBV16 and TRBJ1-6, with 10 bases fitting TRBD1. J lost 10 bases, V lost 7 bases, and 10 bases had no gene match. The CDR3 is 15 residues long. Germline V gene sequence: CDR1 KGHSY, CDR2 FQNENV. The DNA for the CDR3 is TGTGCCAGCATCGATGACAGGGGGCAGCGGTCACCCCTCCACTTT. Its protein is CASIDDRGQRSPLHF.

This clone was seen more than once but under ten times. J is TRBJ2-1 and V is TRBV5-4, with a weak D call TRBD1 (5 bases). In germline, CDR1 is SGHNT, CDR2 YYREEE (reference sequence). V shed 0 bases and J shed 7 bases, with 14 bases lying between them. This CDR3 is 15 amino acids long. The CDR3 nucleotides read TGTGCCAGCAGCTTGGGTTCGGTGGGGCCAAATGAGCAGTTCTTC. Amino acids: CASSLGSVGPNEQFF.

The chain employs TRBV5-6 and TRBJ2-3; D not resolved. In germline, CDR1 is SGHDT, CDR2 YYEEEE. Trimming left V 4 bases short and J 0 bases short, with 12 bases between. CDR3 length equals 15 residues. The CDR3 spells CASSPQLSSTDTQYF. The CDR3 DNA reads TGTGCCAGCAGCCCCCAGCTTTCTAGCACAGATACGCAGTATTTT. The whole variable domain, filled in from reference TRBV5-6 and TRBJ2-3, reads DAGVTQSPTHLIKTRGQQVTLRCSPKSGHDTVSWYQQALGQGPQFIFQYYEEEERQRGNFPDRFSGHQFPNYSSELNVNALLLGDSALYLCASSPQLSSTDTQYFGPGTRLTVL.

In this sample, this clone turned up a few times. The chain is built from TRBV16 and TRBJ1-5; unclear D gene. Germline CDR1 reads KGHSY; CDR2 reads FQNENV. The length of the CDR3 is 11 residues. Trimming cost V 3 bases and J 6 bases, with 3 bases left between them. The CDR3 here is CASSQGQPQHF. The CDR3 coding sequence is TGTGCCAGCAGCCAGGGTCAGCCCCAGCATTTT.

DNA of the CDR3: TGTGCCAGCAGTTCCTCCCCGGGGGACACAGATACGCAGTATTTT. It is translated as CASSSSPGDTDTQYF. This sequence joins TRBV28 and TRBJ2-3; weak D call: TRBD2 (6 bases). The germline V gene has CDR1 MDHEN and CDR2 SYDVKM. There are 15 residues in the CDR3. The V and J ends lost 4 bases and 2 bases respectively, with 13 bases between them.

This clone was detected a few times. CDR3 DNA: TGTGCCAGCAGCTTATCGGCAACCAATTCACCCCTCCACTTT. It translates to CASSLSATNSPLHF. The rearrangement uses TRBV11-2 and TRBJ1-6; no clear D. Per the germline V gene, CDR1 is SGHAT and CDR2 is FQNNGV. Trimming took 2 bases from V and 7 from J, leaving 9 bases between them. The CDR3 runs to 14 residues.

This clone has a handful of counts. The chain employs TRBV12-5 and TRBJ1-1; D remains ambiguous. CDR3 length equals 12 residues. Germline V gene data show CDR1 as LGHNT and CDR2 as FRNRAP. The germline V and J ends were trimmed by 0 bases and 4 bases, with 3 bases remaining between them. For the CDR3, the DNA is TGTGCTAGTGGTTTGGTCTTCACTGAAGCTTTCTTT. As protein: CASGLVFTEAFF.

This clone was observed a few times. The J gene is TRBJ1-5, the V gene TRBV18; D is perhaps TRBD1 (6 bases). Germline CDR1 reads KGHSH; CDR2 reads LQKENI. V lost 2 bases to trimming and J lost 6 bases, with 17 bases between them. The CDR3 sequence is 16 residues long. CDR3 sequence: CASSPGDIRGGQPQHF. The CDR3 DNA follows: TGTGCCAGCTCACCAGGGGACATCCGAGGTGGTCAGCCCCAGCATTTT.

The chain uses TRBV15 and TRBJ2-3; D gene uncertain. The V gene's germline CDR1 is LNHNV and CDR2 YYDKDF (reference sequence). V was clipped by 3 bases and J by 4 bases, with 11 bases between them. This CDR3 is 14 amino acids long. CDR3 protein: CATSSGDPADTQYF. CDR3 DNA: TGTGCCACCAGCAGTGGTGACCCTGCAGATACGCAGTATTTT.

In its sample, this clone was seen a few times. V usage is TRBV4-3 and J usage is TRBJ1-6; D call uncertain. CDR1 is LGHNA and CDR2 is YSLEER in the germline V gene. V was shortened by 0 bases and J by 9 bases, with 12 bases between the two germline ends. This CDR3 is 15 amino acids long. The CDR3: CASSQDGGGVSPLHF. The CDR3 DNA sequence: TGCGCCAGCAGCCAAGACGGAGGTGGAGTTTCACCCCTCCACTTT.

The genes are TRBV30 and TRBJ2-1; possible D gene TRBD2, 6 bases. The CDR3 sequence is 13 residues long. V gave up 2 bases and J gave up 9 bases, with 14 bases separating them. Germline CDR1 GTSNPN, CDR2 SVGIG (reference sequence). CDR3 nucleotide sequence: TGTGCCTGGAGTAAAGCCCCCGGGGGTGAGCAGTTCTTC. Translation gives CAWSKAPGGEQFF.

There are a few counts of this clone. V is TRBV28 and J is TRBJ2-5, with D perhaps TRBD1 (5 bases). From germline, CDR1 is MDHEN and CDR2 SYDVKM. V dropped 1 base and J dropped 1 base, with 13 bases sitting between them. The CDR3 loop spans 16 amino acids. The CDR3, as DNA: TGTGCCAGCAGTTTATTACCAGGGCTCGGCCAAGAGACCCAGTACTTC. Translation gives CASSLLPGLGQETQYF.

The chain has TRBV2 and TRBJ1-2; no definite D call. The germline gives CDR1 SNHLY, CDR2 FYNNEI. The CDR3 contains 10 residues. V was trimmed by 6 bases and J by 7 bases, leaving 6 bases between them. The CDR3: CASRTTGYTF. In nucleotides, the CDR3 is TGTGCCAGCAGAACCACTGGCTACACCTTC.

There are a few counts of this clone. The CDR3 DNA is TGCGCCAGCAGCCGAGGGGTCGGGACTAGCGGGGCGGAGACCCAGTACTTC. Amino acid sequence: CASSRGVGTSGAETQYF. V and J are TRBV4-3 and TRBJ2-5; TRBD2 agrees at 13 bases. V lost 4 bases to trimming and J lost 5 bases; unmatched junction nucleotides: 10. Germline values: CDR1 LGHNA, CDR2 YSLEER. The CDR3 is 17 amino acids.

This clone showed up just a few times. The J gene is TRBJ2-6, the V gene TRBV5-1; the match to TRBD1 covers 9 bases. CDR1 and CDR2 (germline): SGHRS, YFSETQ. Trimming removed 4 bases from V and 2 bases from J; junction bases left unmatched: 13. This CDR3 region has 19 residues. The CDR3 region is CASSTIPGQGGTGANVLTF. As DNA, the CDR3 is TGCGCCAGCAGCACTATACCGGGACAGGGTGGAACTGGGGCCAACGTCCTGACTTTC.

This clone occurred a few times. The rearrangement links TRBV29-1 to TRBJ2-7; TRBD1 is a possible D gene (7 bases). The V end was cut by 7 bases, the J end by 2 bases, with 12 bases between. CDR3 length equals 12 residues. Germline V lookup: CDR1 SQVTM, CDR2 ANQGSEA. The CDR3 DNA reads as TGCAGCGCCCAGGGGGAGGCCTACGAGCAGTACTTC. Translating it yields CSAQGEAYEQYF.

The rearrangement links TRBV7-2 to TRBJ2-2; 10 bases align to TRBD1. Germline V gene data show CDR1 as SGHTA and CDR2 as FQGNSA. V shed 5 bases and J 6 bases; nucleotides not matched to a gene: 6. The CDR3 is 15 residues long. The CDR3 sequence is CASSLGQGFSGELFF. The CDR3 region has the DNA TGTGCCAGCAGCCTGGGACAGGGGTTTTCCGGGGAGCTGTTTTTT.

This clone was found once. V and J are TRBV4-1 and TRBJ2-7; D uncertain. The DNA end is more similar to TRBJ2-5, so the J call may be wrong. The CDR3 contains 14 residues. Germline CDR1 and CDR2: MGHRA and YSYEKL. The CDR3 region is CASSQDQGPETQYF. DNA of the CDR3: TGCGCCAGCAGCCAAGATCAAGGGCCGGAGACCCAGTACTTC.

The table lists this clone with a few counts. This sequence joins TRBV28 and TRBJ1-1; a weak D match, TRBD1 (6 bases). The CDR3 consists of 15 residues. Trimming took 7 bases from V and 3 from J, leaving 18 bases between them. Germline V lookup: CDR1 MDHEN, CDR2 SYDVKM. The CDR3 loop reads CASNPAEQGHTEAFF. CDR3 bases: TGTGCCAGCAATCCGGCCGAACAGGGACACACTGAAGCTTTCTTT.

This clone has a handful of counts. The CDR3 here is CASSLRQGASYEQYF. The CDR3 DNA sequence: TGTGCCAGTAGTCTACGACAGGGGGCGAGCTACGAGCAGTACTTC. V gene TRBV19 combines with J gene TRBJ2-7, with 10 nucleotides matching TRBD1. J gave up 3 bases and V 5 bases, and 7 bases lay outside the gene matches. The germline CDR1 and CDR2 sequences are LNHDA and SQIVND (reference sequence). The CDR3 runs to 15 residues.

V is TRBV4-3 and J is TRBJ1-1, with TRBD1 matching 12 bases. Germline CDR1 LGHNA, CDR2 YSLEER. This CDR3 is built from 19 residues. With V trimmed by 0 bases and J by 1 base, 9 bases remained unmatched. CDR3: CASSQEGSGTGGPNTEAFF. CDR3 sequence (DNA): TGCGCCAGCAGCCAAGAGGGTTCCGGGACAGGGGGCCCGAACACTGAAGCTTTCTTT.

This rearrangement joins TRBV4-3 to TRBJ2-5; TRBD2 is a possible D gene (6 bases). This CDR3 spans 16 amino acids. V shed 1 base and J shed 0 bases, with 12 bases lying between them. The germline V gene has CDR1 LGHNA and CDR2 YSLEER. This chain's CDR3 is CASSQVTAGNQETQYF. CDR3 DNA sequence: TGCGCCAGCAGCCAAGTAACGGCGGGGAACCAAGAGACCCAGTACTTC.

The genes are TRBV6-6 and TRBJ1-4; TRBD1 matches at 7 bases. The ends lost 6 bases at V and 7 bases at J; junction bases unmatched: 11. Germline V gene lookup returns CDR1 MNHNY and CDR2 SVGAGI (reference sequence). There are 15 residues in the CDR3. CDR3 amino acids: CASSPGQAQGEKLFF. The CDR3, as DNA: TGTGCCAGCAGCCCCGGACAGGCCCAAGGTGAAAAACTGTTTTTT.

V and J are TRBV7-9 and TRBJ2-7; TRBD2 is a possible D gene (6 bases). Germline values: CDR1 SEHNR, CDR2 FQNEAQ (reference sequence). The CDR3 has 13 amino acids. Trimming removed 0 bases at V and 5 bases at J, with 8 bases between. The CDR3 nucleotides are TGTGCCAGCAGCTTAGCGCGGGGAAACGAGCAGTACTTC. Its translation: CASSLARGNEQYF.

In its sample, this clone was seen a few times. This chain joins TRBV30 and TRBJ2-1; 10 nucleotides line up with TRBD1. This CDR3 contains 13 residues. CDR1 and CDR2 (germline): GTSNPN, SVGIG (reference sequence). With 3 bases clipped from V and 8 bases from J, the junction kept 4 bases outside the gene matches. The CDR3 reads CAWRGDRGYEQFF. DNA for the CDR3: TGTGCCTGGAGGGGGGACAGGGGATATGAGCAGTTCTTC.

This chain joins TRBV4-3 and TRBJ1-3; 7 bases match TRBD1. The CDR3 loop spans 15 amino acids. Germline lookup yields CDR1 LGHNA and CDR2 YSLEER. Trimming took 0 bases from V and 7 from J; bases not matched to a gene: 6. CDR3 sequence reads: CASSQDQGQRNTIYF. The CDR3 DNA reads as TGCGCCAGCAGCCAAGATCAGGGACAGCGTAACACCATATATTTT.

The sample holds a few counts of this clone. CDR3 protein: CASSYTPYEGGYGYTF. The DNA for the CDR3 is TGTGCCAGCAGTTATACCCCTTATGAGGGGGGCTATGGCTACACCTTC. This chain links TRBV9 with TRBJ1-2; possible D gene TRBD1, 6 bases. The CDR3 runs 16 residues. V was shortened by 5 bases and J by 4 bases, with 21 bases between the two germline ends. Germline CDR1 is SGDLS and CDR2 is YYNGEE.